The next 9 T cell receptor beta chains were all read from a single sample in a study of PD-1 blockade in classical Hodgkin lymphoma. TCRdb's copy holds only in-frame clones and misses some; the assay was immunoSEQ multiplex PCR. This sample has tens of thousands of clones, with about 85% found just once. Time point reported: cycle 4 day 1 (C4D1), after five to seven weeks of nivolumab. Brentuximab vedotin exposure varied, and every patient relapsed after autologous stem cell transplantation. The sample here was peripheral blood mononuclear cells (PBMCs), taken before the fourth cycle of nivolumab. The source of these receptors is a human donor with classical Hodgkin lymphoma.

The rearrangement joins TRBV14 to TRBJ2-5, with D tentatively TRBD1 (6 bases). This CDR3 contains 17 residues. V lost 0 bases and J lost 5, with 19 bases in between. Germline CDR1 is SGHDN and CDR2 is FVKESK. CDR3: CASSQESWGIDRETQYF. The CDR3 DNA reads TGTGCCAGCAGCCAAGAGAGTTGGGGGATTGACAGGGAGACCCAGTACTTC.

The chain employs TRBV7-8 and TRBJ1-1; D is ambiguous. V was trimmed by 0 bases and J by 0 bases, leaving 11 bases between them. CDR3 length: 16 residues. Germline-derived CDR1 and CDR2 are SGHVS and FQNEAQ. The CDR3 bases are TGTGCCAGCAGCTTAGCGACCCTCCTTATGAACACTGAAGCTTTCTTT. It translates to CASSLATLLMNTEAFF.

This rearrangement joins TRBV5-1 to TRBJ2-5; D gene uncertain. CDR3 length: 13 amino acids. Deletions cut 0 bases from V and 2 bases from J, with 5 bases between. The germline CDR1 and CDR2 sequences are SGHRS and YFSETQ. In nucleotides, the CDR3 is TGCGCCAGCAGCTTGGTCTGGCAAGAGACCCAGTACTTC. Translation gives CASSLVWQETQYF.

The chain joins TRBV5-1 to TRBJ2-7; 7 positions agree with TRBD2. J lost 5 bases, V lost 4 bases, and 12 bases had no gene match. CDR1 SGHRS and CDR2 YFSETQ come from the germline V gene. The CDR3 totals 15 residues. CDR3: CASSPIGRGWDEQYF. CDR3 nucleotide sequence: TGCGCCAGCAGCCCGATTGGGAGGGGTTGGGACGAGCAGTACTTC.

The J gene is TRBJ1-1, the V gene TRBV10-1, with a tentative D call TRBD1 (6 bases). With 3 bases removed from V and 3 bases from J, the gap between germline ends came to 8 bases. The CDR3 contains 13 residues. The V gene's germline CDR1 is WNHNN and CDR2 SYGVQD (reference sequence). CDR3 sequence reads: CASSEQGHTEAFF. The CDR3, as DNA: TGCGCCAGCAGTGAACAGGGTCACACTGAAGCTTTCTTT.

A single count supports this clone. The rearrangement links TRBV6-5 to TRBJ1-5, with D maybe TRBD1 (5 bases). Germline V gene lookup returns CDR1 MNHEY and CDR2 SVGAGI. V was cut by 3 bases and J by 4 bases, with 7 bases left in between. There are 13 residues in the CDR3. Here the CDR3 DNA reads TGTGCCAGCAGTTATGACAGAAATCAGCCCCAGCATTTT. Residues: CASSYDRNQPQHF.

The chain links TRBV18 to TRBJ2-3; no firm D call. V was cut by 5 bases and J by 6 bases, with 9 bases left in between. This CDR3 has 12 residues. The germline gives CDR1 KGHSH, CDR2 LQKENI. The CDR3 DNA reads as TGTGCCAGCTCATTGGTTGGGGATACGCAGTATTTT. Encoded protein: CASSLVGDTQYF.

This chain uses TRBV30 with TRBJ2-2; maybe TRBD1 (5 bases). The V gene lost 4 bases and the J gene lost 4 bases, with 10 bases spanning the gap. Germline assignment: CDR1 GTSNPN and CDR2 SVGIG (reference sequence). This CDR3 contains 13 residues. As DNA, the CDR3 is TGTGCCTGGAAGGGGTTTGGCACCGGGGAGCTGTTTTTT. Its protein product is CAWKGFGTGELFF. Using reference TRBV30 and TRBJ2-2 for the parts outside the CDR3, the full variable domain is SQTIHQWPATLVQPVGSPLSLECTVEGTSNPNLYWYRQAAGRGLQLLFYSVGIGQISSEVPQNLSASRPQDRQFILSSKKLLLSDSGFYLCAWKGFGTGELFFGEGSRLTVL.

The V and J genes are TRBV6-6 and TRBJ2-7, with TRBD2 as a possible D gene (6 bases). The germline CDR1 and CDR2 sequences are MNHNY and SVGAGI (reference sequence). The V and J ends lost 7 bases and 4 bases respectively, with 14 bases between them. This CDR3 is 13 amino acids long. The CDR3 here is CASTSPGGYEQYF. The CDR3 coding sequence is TGTGCCAGCACCTCCCCCGGGGGTTACGAGCAGTACTTC.